This T cell receptor beta chain emerged from a study of cytomegalovirus exposure and HLA in healthy donors. Study information: Early released data comprised approximately 85 million unique TCRs from HLA-typed donors.

A multiplex PCR was run with 60 Vbeta primers and 13 Jbeta primers. TCRdb keeps only in-frame clones here, not all; method: immunoSEQ multiplex PCR. The top ten clones hold approximately 2% of a sample with approximately 180,000 clones, around 75% of them seen once. Germline V gene sequence: CDR1 SGHTA, CDR2 FQGTGA. This CDR3 region has 19 residues. Trimming shortened V by 5 bases and J by 4 bases, and 29 bases separated the two germline ends. This clone was counted a few times. Material: PBMCs. The receptor was isolated from a woman in her twenties or thirties in good health and CMV-seronegative. The rearrangement joins TRBV7-3 to TRBJ2-5; TRBD2 is a possible D gene (6 bases). In nucleotides, the CDR3 is TGTGCCAGCAGCATACCCAACCGCCGGAGGGCCGGTTTCGCAGAGACCCAGTACTTC. Its translation: CASSIPNRRRAGFAETQYF.